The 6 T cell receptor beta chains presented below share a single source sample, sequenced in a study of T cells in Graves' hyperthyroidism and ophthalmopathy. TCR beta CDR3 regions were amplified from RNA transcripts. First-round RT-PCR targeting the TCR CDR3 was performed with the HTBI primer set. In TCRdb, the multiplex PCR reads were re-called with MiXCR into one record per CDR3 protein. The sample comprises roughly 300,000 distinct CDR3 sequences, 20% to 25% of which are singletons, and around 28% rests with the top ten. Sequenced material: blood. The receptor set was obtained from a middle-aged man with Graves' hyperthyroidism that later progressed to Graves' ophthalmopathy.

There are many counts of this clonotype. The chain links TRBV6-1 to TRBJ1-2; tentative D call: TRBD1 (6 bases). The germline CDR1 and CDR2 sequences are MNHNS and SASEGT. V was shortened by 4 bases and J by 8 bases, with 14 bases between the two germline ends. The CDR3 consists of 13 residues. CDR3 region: CASSVRRTEGYTF. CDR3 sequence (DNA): TGTGCCAGCAGTGTACGGAGGACAGAAGGCTACACCTTC.

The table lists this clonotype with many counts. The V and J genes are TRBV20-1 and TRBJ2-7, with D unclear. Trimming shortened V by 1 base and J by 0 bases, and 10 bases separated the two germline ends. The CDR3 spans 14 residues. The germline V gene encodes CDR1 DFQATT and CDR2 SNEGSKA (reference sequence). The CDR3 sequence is CSARAHQSSYEQYF. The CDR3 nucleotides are TGCAGTGCTAGAGCACATCAGAGCTCCTACGAGCAGTACTTC.

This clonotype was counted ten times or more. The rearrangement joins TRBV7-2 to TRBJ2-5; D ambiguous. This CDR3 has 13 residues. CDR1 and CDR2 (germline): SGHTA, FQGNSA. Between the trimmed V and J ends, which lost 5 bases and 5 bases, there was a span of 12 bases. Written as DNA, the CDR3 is TGTGCCAGCAGCCTAAGGGATATGGAGACCCAGTACTTC. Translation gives CASSLRDMETQYF.

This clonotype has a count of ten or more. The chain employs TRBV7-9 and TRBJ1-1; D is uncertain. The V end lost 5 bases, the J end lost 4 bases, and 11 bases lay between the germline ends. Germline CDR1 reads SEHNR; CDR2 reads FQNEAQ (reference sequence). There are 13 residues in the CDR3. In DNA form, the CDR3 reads TGTGCCAGCAGCCGCGTAAGGGCCACTGAAGCTTTCTTT. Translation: CASSRVRATEAFF.

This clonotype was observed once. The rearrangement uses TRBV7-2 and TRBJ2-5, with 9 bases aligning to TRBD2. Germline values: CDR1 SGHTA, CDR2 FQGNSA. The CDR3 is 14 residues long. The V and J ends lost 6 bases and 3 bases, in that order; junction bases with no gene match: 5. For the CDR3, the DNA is TGTGCCAGCAGTACGGGACTAGCTGAAGAGACCCAGTACTTC. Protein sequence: CASSTGLAEETQYF.

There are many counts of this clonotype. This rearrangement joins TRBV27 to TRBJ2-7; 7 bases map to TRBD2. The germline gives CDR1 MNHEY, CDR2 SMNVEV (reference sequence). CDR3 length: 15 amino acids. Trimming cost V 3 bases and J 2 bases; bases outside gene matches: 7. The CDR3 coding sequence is TGTGCCAGCAGTTTGTGGCGGGAGTTAGCCTACGAGCAGTACTTC. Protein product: CASSLWRELAYEQYF.